Presented here are 2 T cell receptor beta chains from one specimen sequenced in a study of cytomegalovirus exposure and HLA in healthy donors. Use of 60 Vbeta and 13 Jbeta primers characterized the PCR. Repertoires were generated with immunoSEQ multiplex PCR, while TCRdb's copy carries only in-frame clones and drops some. The sample data list approximately 68,000 clones. The source material was PBMCs. The origin of the receptors is a female donor in good health and CMV-seropositive.

The V gene is TRBV2, the J gene TRBJ2-7, with a weak D call TRBD2 (6 bases). The CDR3 has 15 residues. The germline CDR1 and CDR2 sequences are SNHLY and FYNNEI. Trimming pared 7 bases from V and 0 bases from J, leaving 16 bases between. DNA for the CDR3: TGTGCCAGCACACATAGCGGAGGCTACTCCTACGAGCAGTACTTC. Translating gives CASTHSGGYSYEQYF.

The rearrangement joins TRBV25-1 to TRBJ2-5; the match to TRBD2 covers 14 bases. CDR3 size: 14 residues. Germline-derived CDR1 and CDR2 are MGHDK and SYGVNS. Trimming took 6 bases from V and 3 from J; bases not matched to a gene: 0. CDR3 residues: CASRGLAGEETQYF. In DNA form, the CDR3 reads TGTGCCAGCAGGGGACTAGCGGGGGAAGAGACCCAGTACTTC.